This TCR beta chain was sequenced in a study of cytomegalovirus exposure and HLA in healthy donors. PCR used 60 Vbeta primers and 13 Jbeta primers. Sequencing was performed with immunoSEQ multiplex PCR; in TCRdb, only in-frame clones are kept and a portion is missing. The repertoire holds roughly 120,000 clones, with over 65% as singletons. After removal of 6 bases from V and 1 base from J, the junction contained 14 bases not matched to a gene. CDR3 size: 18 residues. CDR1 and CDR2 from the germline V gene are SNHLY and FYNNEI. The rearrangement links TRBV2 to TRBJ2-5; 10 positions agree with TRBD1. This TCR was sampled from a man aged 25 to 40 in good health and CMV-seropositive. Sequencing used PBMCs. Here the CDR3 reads CASSVGTGASPRQETQYF. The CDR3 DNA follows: TGTGCCAGCAGCGTTGGGACAGGGGCCTCCCCACGCCAAGAGACCCAGTACTTC.